One and the same sample provided the 27 T cell receptor beta chains below, sequenced in a study of response to subunit inactivated influenza vaccine. A single record per CDR3 protein comes from TCRdb applying MiXCR to the RT-PCR reads. The sample has over 750,000 distinct CDR3 sequences, around 20% seen once. This specimen consisted of PBMCs from blood, obtained less than 6 days after vaccination. Receptors were obtained from a man aged 50 to 60 who received an inactivated influenza vaccine.

The rearrangement links TRBV29-1 to TRBJ2-1; 12 nucleotides line up with TRBD1. Per germline, CDR1 SQVTM and CDR2 ANQGSEA. CDR3 length: 13 amino acids. The V segment lost 6 bases and the J segment 9 bases; nucleotides outside the gene matches: 6. The CDR3 region has the DNA TGCAGCGTCTCCGGGACAGGGGGCGTTGAGCAGTTCTTC. Its protein is CSVSGTGGVEQFF.

This rearrangement joins TRBV20-1 to TRBJ2-1; the match to TRBD2 covers 15 bases. Trimming cost V 3 bases and J 7 bases; bases outside gene matches: 4. Germline V gene data show CDR1 as DFQATT and CDR2 as SNEGSKA (reference sequence). CDR3 length equals 15 residues. CDR3 nucleotides: TGCAGTGCTAGCCTGGGGACTAGCGGGGGGAATGAGCAGTTCTTC. It specifies CSASLGTSGGNEQFF.

V gene TRBV7-2 combines with J gene TRBJ2-3; 8 bases line up with TRBD2. This CDR3 region has 15 residues. The germline gives CDR1 SGHTA, CDR2 FQGNSA. V lost 1 base and J lost 4; bases outside the gene matches: 4. The CDR3 here is CASSLGAGDADTQYF. In DNA form, the CDR3 reads TGTGCCAGCAGCTTAGGAGCGGGAGATGCAGATACGCAGTATTTT.

This sequence joins TRBV5-1 and TRBJ2-5, with a possible D match to TRBD1 (6 bases). CDR1 and CDR2 (germline): SGHRS, YFSETQ. The germline V and J ends were trimmed by 4 bases and 1 base, with 11 bases remaining between them. There are 14 residues in the CDR3. CDR3 sequence (DNA): TGCGCCAGCAGCCACGGGACAACCCAAGAGACCCAGTACTTC. Translated: CASSHGTTQETQYF.

In this sample, this clonotype turned up a few times. J is TRBJ2-4 and V is TRBV29-1, with D possibly TRBD1 on 6 matching bases. Germline assignment: CDR1 SQVTM and CDR2 ANQGSEA. Trimming stripped 5 bases from V and 5 bases from J, with 7 bases between. The CDR3 runs to 11 residues. CDR3 sequence: CSVYRENIQYF. The CDR3 DNA reads as TGCAGCGTTTACAGGGAAAACATTCAGTACTTC. Together with reference TRBV29-1 and TRBJ2-4, the CDR3 gives the full variable domain: SAVISQKPSRDICQRGTSLTIQCQVDSQVTMMFWYRQQPGQSLTLIATANQGSEATYESGFVIDKFPISRPNLTFSTLTVSNMSPEDSSIYLCSVYRENIQYFGAGTRLSVL.

This clonotype has just a few counts. The rearrangement uses TRBV3-1 and TRBJ2-1; TRBD2 agrees at 11 bases. Germline CDR1 and CDR2: LGHDT and YNNKEL (reference sequence). The CDR3 is 17 residues long. Trimming took 1 base from V and 5 from J; bases not matched to a gene: 7. CDR3 region: CASSQVKILAGDNEQFF. CDR3 coding DNA: TGTGCCAGCAGCCAAGTGAAGATACTAGCGGGGGACAATGAGCAGTTCTTC.

A few counts support this clonotype. The chain combines TRBV20-1 with TRBJ2-3, with D perhaps matching TRBD2 (7 bases). Germline V gives CDR1 DFQATT, CDR2 SNEGSKA (reference sequence). This CDR3 has 13 residues. The V end lost 5 bases, the J end lost 2 bases, and 11 bases lay between the germline ends. The CDR3 nucleotides read TGCAGTGCTGGGGGGGCCTTCACAGATACGCAGTATTTT. This encodes CSAGGAFTDTQYF.

The chain has TRBV27 and TRBJ1-1, with unresolved D. Germline values: CDR1 MNHEY, CDR2 SMNVEV (reference sequence). The CDR3 loop spans 13 amino acids. Trimming pared 6 bases from V and 6 bases from J, leaving 14 bases between. The CDR3, as DNA: TGTGCCAGCAGGGAGGACCGCCGCGCTGAAGCTTTCTTT. Protein: CASREDRRAEAFF.

This clonotype was counted between two and nine times. This chain joins TRBV7-9 and TRBJ2-2; D is possibly TRBD2 (5 bases). The CDR3 has 16 residues. CDR1 SEHNR and CDR2 FQNEAQ come from the germline V gene (reference sequence). The ends were cut back, 0 bases at V and 2 bases at J, with 10 bases in the middle. In DNA, the CDR3 is TGTGCCAGCAGCTTAGCGCGCGGACTCAACACCGGGGAGCTGTTTTTT. Translation gives CASSLARGLNTGELFF.

This clonotype occurred a few times. The J gene is TRBJ2-1, the V gene TRBV7-8; D gene uncertain. V was trimmed by 3 bases and J by 8 bases, leaving 8 bases between them. Germline V gene data show CDR1 as SGHVS and CDR2 as FQNEAQ. This CDR3 spans 12 amino acids. The chain's CDR3 is CASSLVLYEQFF. The CDR3 DNA is TGTGCCAGCAGCTTGGTCCTGTATGAGCAGTTCTTC. Together with reference TRBV7-8 and TRBJ2-1, the CDR3 gives the full variable domain: GAGVSQSPRYKVAKRGQDVALRCDPISGHVSLFWYQQALGQGPEFLTYFQNEAQLDKSGLPSDRFFAERPEGSVSTLKIQRTQQEDSAVYLCASSLVLYEQFFGPGTRLTVL.

V and J are TRBV5-1 and TRBJ2-3, with 11 bases aligning to TRBD1. Looked up from germline, CDR1 is SGHRS and CDR2 is YFSETQ. The length of the CDR3 is 16 residues. Trimming at V came to 4 bases and at J to 4 bases, leaving 8 bases not matched to a gene. The DNA of the CDR3 is TGCGCCAGCAGCCAGCTGGACAGGGGGCAATCAGATACGCAGTATTTT. It is translated as CASSQLDRGQSDTQYF.

This clonotype occurred many times. One end of the junction does not line up with germline, which may come from a read error. The rearrangement joins TRBV12-3 or TRBV12-4 to TRBJ2-5; D gene uncertain. The CDR3 loop spans 11 amino acids. CDR3 protein: CASSLEETQYF. The DNA for the CDR3 is TGTGCCAGCAGCTTAGAAGAGACCCAGTACTTC.

This clonotype was counted a few times. The chain links TRBV10-3 to TRBJ2-3; 9 bases fit TRBD2. CDR3 length: 15 residues. Trimming at V came to 0 bases and at J to 4 bases, leaving 2 bases not matched to a gene. Per germline, CDR1 ENHRY and CDR2 SYGVKD. CDR3 nucleotide sequence: TGTGCCATCAGTGAGTCTGGGACTAGCCCAGATACGCAGTATTTT. It specifies CAISESGTSPDTQYF.

This clonotype was observed a few times. This rearrangement joins TRBV12-3 or TRBV12-4 to TRBJ2-7, with 14 bases matching TRBD2. Trimming cost V 3 bases and J 4 bases; bases outside gene matches: 2. CDR3 size: 15 residues. The CDR3 coding sequence is TGTGCCAGCAGTTTTGGGACTAGCGGGAGATACGAGCAGTACTTC. It is translated as CASSFGTSGRYEQYF.

This clonotype showed up just a few times. This CDR3 reads CASSWGSTSTDTQYF. The CDR3 DNA follows: TGTGCCAGCAGCTGGGGTAGTACTAGCACAGATACGCAGTATTTT. The chain couples TRBV11-2 to TRBJ2-3, with D hard to call. V was trimmed by 4 bases and J by 0 bases, leaving 11 bases between them. CDR3 size: 15 residues. Germline V gene data show CDR1 as SGHAT and CDR2 as FQNNGV.

This clonotype was detected only a few times. Here the CDR3 DNA reads TGTGCCAGCAACCGAGGGACTAGCCCCAGTAATGAGCAGTTCTTC. Translated: CASNRGTSPSNEQFF. This chain joins TRBV6-2 or TRBV6-3 and TRBJ2-1, with 9 bases aligning to TRBD2. This CDR3 region has 15 residues. The V segment lost 7 bases and the J segment 7 bases; nucleotides outside the gene matches: 11. CDR1 MNHEY and CDR2 SVGEGT come from the germline V gene.

This clonotype was recorded a few times. The V gene is TRBV5-1, the J gene TRBJ1-2; 7 bases match TRBD1. The CDR3 is made up of 17 amino acids. Trimming removed 5 bases from V and 5 bases from J; junction bases left unmatched: 18. Germline CDR1 and CDR2: SGHRS and YFSETQ. The CDR3 DNA is TGCGCCAGCAGGGATCGGGACAGCAGGCCTACCCAATATGGCTACACCTTC. Its translation: CASRDRDSRPTQYGYTF.

The chain combines TRBV5-1 with TRBJ2-3; D is ambiguous. The V end lost 1 base, the J end lost 4 bases, and 10 bases lay between the germline ends. There are 14 residues in the CDR3. Germline V CDR1 and CDR2: SGHRS, YFSETQ. CDR3 DNA: TGCGCCAGCAGCTTGTTTCAGGCCGCAGATACGCAGTATTTT. Translation: CASSLFQAADTQYF.

J is TRBJ2-2 and V is TRBV7-6; 8 positions match TRBD2. This CDR3 is built from 16 residues. Germline CDR1 is SGHVS and CDR2 is FNYEAQ. V trimming: 10 bases; J trimming: 0 bases; junction bases outside the gene matches: 10. CDR3 coding DNA: TGTGCCATCAACCGCGTAGCGGGGACGAACACCGGGGAGCTGTTTTTT. Protein product: CAINRVAGTNTGELFF.

This chain connects TRBV5-1 to TRBJ2-2; D not resolved. There are 15 residues in the CDR3. Germline V gives CDR1 SGHRS, CDR2 YFSETQ. Trimming stripped 0 bases from V and 7 bases from J, with 13 bases between. The DNA for the CDR3 is TGCGCCAGCAGCTTGGATATCGGTACCTACGGGGAGCTGTTTTTT. Translation: CASSLDIGTYGELFF.

The rearrangement uses TRBV9 and TRBJ2-2; perhaps TRBD2 as D (6 bases). The V gene's germline CDR1 is SGDLS and CDR2 YYNGEE. The V end lost 5 bases, the J end lost 3 bases, and 14 bases lay between the germline ends. The CDR3 runs to 15 residues. The CDR3 region has the DNA TGTGCCAGCAGACTTACCGGGAGTGACACCGGGGAGCTGTTTTTT. Protein: CASRLTGSDTGELFF.

The V and J genes are TRBV6-5 and TRBJ2-2; D perhaps matches TRBD2 (7 bases). The germline V and J ends were trimmed by 2 bases and 2 bases, with 18 bases remaining between them. CDR3 length: 18 residues. The V gene's germline CDR1 is MNHEY and CDR2 SVGAGI. CDR3 protein: CASSYIPRGAPNTGELFF. Written as DNA, the CDR3 is TGTGCCAGCAGTTACATCCCCCGGGGGGCGCCCAACACCGGGGAGCTGTTTTTT.

The chain couples TRBV6-2 or TRBV6-3 to TRBJ1-5; tentative D call: TRBD1 (5 bases). In germline, CDR1 is MNHEY, CDR2 SVGEGT. The CDR3 consists of 13 residues. Between the trimmed V and J ends, which lost 2 bases and 7 bases, there was a span of 9 bases. CDR3 protein: CASSYGASQPQHF. The CDR3 DNA is TGTGCCAGCAGTTACGGGGCCTCACAGCCCCAGCATTTT.

This chain joins TRBV7-9 and TRBJ2-1, with 7 bases identical to TRBD2. CDR3 size: 16 residues. Germline loops: CDR1 SEHNR, CDR2 FQNEAQ (reference sequence). Unmatched junction bases numbered 9, after V lost 6 bases and J lost 1 base. The CDR3 bases are TGTGCCAGCAGAGGTCCGGGAGGCCGGTCCTACAATGAGCAGTTCTTC. It specifies CASRGPGGRSYNEQFF.

In this sample, this clonotype turned up a few times. This chain links TRBV24-1 with TRBJ1-2; D perhaps matches TRBD1 (5 bases). Trimming removed 3 bases at V and 14 bases at J, with 12 bases between. Germline V gives CDR1 KGHDR, CDR2 SFDVKD. This CDR3 region has 11 residues. The CDR3 loop reads CATSDGRGLTF. The CDR3 DNA is TGTGCCACCAGTGATGGGAGGGGCTTAACCTTC.

This clonotype showed up just a few times. V usage is TRBV5-1 and J usage is TRBJ2-3, with D perhaps TRBD2 (6 bases). Germline-derived CDR1 and CDR2 are SGHRS and YFSETQ. The CDR3 is made up of 14 amino acids. V lost 4 bases to trimming and J lost 2 bases, with 11 bases between them. In DNA, the CDR3 is TGCGCCAGCAGCCAAAGCGGGTACACAGATACGCAGTATTTT. Encoded protein: CASSQSGYTDTQYF.

The chain uses TRBV6-1 and TRBJ1-5; D is possibly TRBD1 (5 bases). The germline V gene has CDR1 MNHNS and CDR2 SASEGT. The V gene lost 6 bases and the J gene lost 1 base, with 10 bases spanning the gap. This CDR3 comprises 14 residues. The CDR3 loop is CASSGASSNQPQHF. The CDR3 DNA sequence: TGTGCCAGCAGCGGGGCCTCCAGCAATCAGCCCCAGCATTTT.